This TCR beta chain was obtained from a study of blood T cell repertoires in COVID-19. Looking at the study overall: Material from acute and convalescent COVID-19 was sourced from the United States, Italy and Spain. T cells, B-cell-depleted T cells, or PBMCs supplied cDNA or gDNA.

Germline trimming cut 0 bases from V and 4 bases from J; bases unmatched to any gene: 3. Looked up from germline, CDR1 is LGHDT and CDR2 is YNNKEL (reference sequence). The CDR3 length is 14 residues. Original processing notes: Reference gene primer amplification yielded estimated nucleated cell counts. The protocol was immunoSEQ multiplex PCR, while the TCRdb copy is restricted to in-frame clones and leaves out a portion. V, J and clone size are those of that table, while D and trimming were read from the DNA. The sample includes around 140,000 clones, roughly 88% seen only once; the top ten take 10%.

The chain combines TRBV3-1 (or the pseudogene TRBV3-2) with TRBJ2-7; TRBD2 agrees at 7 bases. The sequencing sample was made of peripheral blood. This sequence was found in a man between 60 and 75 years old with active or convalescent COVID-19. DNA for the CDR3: TGTGCCAGCAGCCAAGAATCACTAGCGTACGAGCAGTACTTC. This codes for CASSQESLAYEQYF.